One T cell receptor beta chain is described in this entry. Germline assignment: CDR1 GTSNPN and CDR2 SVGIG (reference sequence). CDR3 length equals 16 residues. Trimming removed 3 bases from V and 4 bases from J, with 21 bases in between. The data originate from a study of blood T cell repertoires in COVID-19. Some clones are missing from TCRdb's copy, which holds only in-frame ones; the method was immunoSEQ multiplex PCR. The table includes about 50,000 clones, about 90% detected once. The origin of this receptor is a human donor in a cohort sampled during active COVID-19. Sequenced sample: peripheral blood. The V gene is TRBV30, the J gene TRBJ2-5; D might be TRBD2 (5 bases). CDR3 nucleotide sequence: TGTGCCTGGAGGACCGGGTTTGGCGTTCGGGGAGAGACCCAGTACTTC. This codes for CAWRTGFGVRGETQYF.